The rows below give T cell receptor beta chains drawn from one sample of a study of T cell responses to AZD1222 COVID-19 vaccine. Repertoires were generated with immunoSEQ multiplex PCR, while TCRdb's copy carries only in-frame clones and drops some. This table has some 150,000 clones, roughly nine tenths appearing once. Sequencing used peripheral blood, obtained on day 0 of AZD1222 vaccination. The origin of the receptors is an adult in good health. Each CDR3 is given with its conserved first and last residue. A D gene is named only where the DNA matches it firmly. The size of a clone is reported for some rows only, either as once, few or many, or as a class for expanded clones.

V gene: TRBV27; clone size: .; D gene: TRBD1; J gene: TRBJ1-1; CDR3 protein: CASIERTGKAFF; CDR3 DNA: TGTGCCAGCATCGAGCGGACAGGGAAAGCTTTCTTT
V gene: TRBV6-5; clone size: once; D gene: .; J gene: TRBJ2-3; CDR3 protein: CASSSDSTDTQYF; CDR3 DNA: TGTGCCAGCAGTTCGGACTCAACAGATACGCAGTATTTT
V gene: TRBV6-5; clone size: .; D gene: .; J gene: TRBJ1-1; CDR3 protein: CASRNSGGADTEAFF; CDR3 DNA: TGTGCCAGCAGAAACAGCGGGGGCGCGGACACTGAAGCTTTCTTT
V gene: TRBV10-1; clone size: .; D gene: .; J gene: TRBJ2-1; CDR3 protein: CASRAGWEGEQFF; CDR3 DNA: TGCGCCAGCAGGGCCGGCTGGGAAGGGGAGCAGTTCTTC
V gene: TRBV5-8; clone size: .; D gene: TRBD2; J gene: TRBJ2-3; CDR3 protein: CASSTGTSGRSDTQYF; CDR3 DNA: TGTGCCAGCAGCACCGGGACTAGCGGGAGGTCAGATACGCAGTATTTT
V gene: TRBV5-6; clone size: .; D gene: .; J gene: TRBJ1-2; CDR3 protein: CASSPRPGGVHGYTF; CDR3 DNA: TGTGCCAGCAGCCCCCGGCCGGGGGGCGTACATGGCTACACCTTC
V gene: TRBV7-9; clone size: .; D gene: .; J gene: TRBJ1-1; CDR3 protein: CASSFDSRGMEAFF; CDR3 DNA: TGTGCCAGCAGCTTCGACAGCCGCGGTATGGAAGCTTTCTTT
V gene: TRBV19; clone size: .; D gene: .; J gene: TRBJ1-1; CDR3 protein: CASKGQMNTEAFF; CDR3 DNA: TGTGCCAGTAAGGGGCAGATGAACACTGAAGCTTTCTTT
V gene: TRBV3-1/TRBV3-2; clone size: once; D gene: TRBD1; J gene: TRBJ1-2; CDR3 protein: CASSHMGQGASYGYTF; CDR3 DNA: TGTGCCAGCAGCCACATGGGACAGGGAGCTAGCTATGGCTACACCTTC
V gene: TRBV29-1; clone size: .; D gene: .; J gene: TRBJ1-1; CDR3 protein: CSVVPALRLYAIEAFF; CDR3 DNA: TGCAGCGTTGTCCCGGCTCTACGGCTCTATGCGATTGAAGCTTTCTTT
V gene: TRBV4-1; clone size: once; D gene: .; J gene: TRBJ1-1; CDR3 protein: CASGYWVDGTEAFF; CDR3 DNA: TGCGCCAGCGGTTATTGGGTGGATGGGACTGAAGCTTTCTTT
V gene: TRBV6-1; clone size: .; D gene: .; J gene: TRBJ1-1; CDR3 protein: CASSEWGWSTEAFF; CDR3 DNA: TGTGCCAGCAGTGAATGGGGGTGGAGCACTGAAGCTTTCTTT
V gene: TRBV15; clone size: .; D gene: .; J gene: TRBJ2-3; CDR3 protein: CATSRETTDTQYF; CDR3 DNA: TGTGCCACCAGCAGAGAAACCACAGATACGCAGTATTTT
V gene: TRBV6-5; clone size: .; D gene: TRBD2; J gene: TRBJ2-7; CDR3 protein: CASSQTRGGGYEQYF; CDR3 DNA: TGTGCCAGCAGCCAAACCCGTGGGGGGGGCTACGAGCAGTACTTC
V gene: TRBV5-1; clone size: .; D gene: .; J gene: TRBJ1-3; CDR3 protein: CASSAWGSGNTIYF; CDR3 DNA: TGCGCCAGCAGTGCGTGGGGCTCTGGAAACACCATATATTTT
V gene: TRBV5-1; clone size: .; D gene: TRBD2; J gene: TRBJ2-5; CDR3 protein: CASSTLQREETQYF; CDR3 DNA: TGCGCCAGCAGCACCCTGCAGCGGGAGGAGACCCAGTACTTC
V gene: TRBV5-1; clone size: .; D gene: .; J gene: TRBJ1-5; CDR3 protein: CASSLGTSNQPQHF; CDR3 DNA: TGCGCCAGCAGTTTGGGGACCAGCAATCAGCCCCAGCATTTT
V gene: TRBV7-2; clone size: .; D gene: .; J gene: TRBJ2-1; CDR3 protein: CASSLVWGTVDDEQFF; CDR3 DNA: TGTGCCAGCAGCTTAGTCTGGGGAACCGTCGACGATGAGCAGTTCTTC
V gene: TRBV7-9; clone size: .; D gene: .; J gene: TRBJ2-1; CDR3 protein: CASSLDISYNEQFF; CDR3 DNA: TGTGCCAGCAGCTTGGACATCTCTTACAATGAGCAGTTCTTC
V gene: TRBV20-1; clone size: .; D gene: .; J gene: TRBJ1-1; CDR3 protein: CSATHNTEAFF; CDR3 DNA: TGCAGTGCTACCCATAACACTGAAGCTTTCTTT
V gene: TRBV5-4; clone size: .; D gene: TRBD1; J gene: TRBJ2-7; CDR3 protein: CASSSGQDYEQYF; CDR3 DNA: TGTGCCAGCAGCTCGGGACAGGACTACGAGCAGTACTTC
V gene: TRBV5-4; clone size: .; D gene: TRBD2; J gene: TRBJ2-7; CDR3 protein: CASSFGLAGSPYEQYF; CDR3 DNA: TGTGCCAGCAGTTTTGGACTAGCGGGAAGTCCCTACGAGCAGTACTTC
V gene: TRBV19; clone size: .; D gene: TRBD1; J gene: TRBJ2-7; CDR3 protein: CASSTTGRAYEQYF; CDR3 DNA: TGTGCCAGTAGCACGACAGGGCGCGCCTACGAGCAGTACTTC
V gene: TRBV6-4; clone size: .; D gene: .; J gene: TRBJ1-6; CDR3 protein: CASTHPRDTKLVSYNSPLHF; CDR3 DNA: TGTGCCAGCACGCACCCCCGGGACACCAAATTAGTCTCCTATAATTCACCCCTCCACTTT